One sample yielded the 5 T cell receptor beta chains listed below, sequenced in a study of blood T cell repertoires in COVID-19. The assay was immunoSEQ multiplex PCR, and TCRdb's table has in-frame clones only and misses some. The profile shows about 160,000 clones, about 80% of them singletons. The sequenced sample consisted of peripheral blood. These receptors originate from a woman at least 80 years old with acute or convalescent COVID-19.

This rearrangement joins TRBV27 to TRBJ1-2; TRBD1 matches 9 bases. V was clipped by 0 bases and J by 0 bases; unmatched bases: 26. The CDR3 is 24 residues long. The germline V gene has CDR1 MNHEY and CDR2 SMNVEV (reference sequence). CDR3 residues: CASSLSGTGRYQPISAGANYGYTF. The CDR3 nucleotides read TGTGCCAGCAGTTTATCTGGGACAGGGCGATATCAACCCATTTCCGCTGGGGCTAACTATGGCTACACCTTC.

CDR3 protein: CASSQDGQARDTIYF. Here the CDR3 DNA reads TGTGCCAGCAGCCAAGATGGGCAGGCGCGAGACACCATATATTTT. The chain is built from TRBV4-2 and TRBJ1-3; D remains unclear. CDR1 and CDR2 (germline): LGHNA, YNFKEQ. The CDR3 totals 15 residues. The V and J ends lost 0 bases and 8 bases respectively, with 14 bases between them.

This sequence joins TRBV5-5 and TRBJ1-6, with D possibly matching TRBD1 (5 bases). This CDR3 region has 15 residues. Germline V gene lookup returns CDR1 SGHKS and CDR2 YYEKEE (reference sequence). The V and J ends lost 6 bases and 6 bases respectively, with 16 bases between them. CDR3 DNA sequence: TGTGCCAGCAACCCCGTGGAGACAGTTAATTCACCCCTCCACTTT. It yields the protein CASNPVETVNSPLHF.

The J gene is TRBJ1-1, the V gene TRBV10-3; 8 nucleotides agree with TRBD1. In germline, CDR1 is ENHRY, CDR2 SYGVKD. This CDR3 spans 15 amino acids. V gave up 5 bases and J gave up 2 bases; unmatched junction bases: 7. CDR3 bases: TGTGCCATCAGTAAGGGCGGGACAGGAAACACTGAAGCTTTCTTT. Encoded protein: CAISKGGTGNTEAFF.

The rearrangement joins TRBV15 to TRBJ2-5, with D possibly matching TRBD2 (5 bases). The CDR3 spans 15 residues. Germline values: CDR1 LNHNV, CDR2 YYDKDF (reference sequence). The V gene lost 0 bases and the J gene lost 4 bases, with 12 bases spanning the gap. CDR3 nucleotides: TGTGCCACCAGCAGAGAAAACGAGGGCGGAGAGACCCAGTACTTC. It specifies CATSRENEGGETQYF.